Sequencing of this T cell receptor (beta chain) was carried out in a study of shared clonotypes between healthy human individuals. Germline V CDR1 and CDR2: SGHRS, YFSETQ. CDR3 length: 17 amino acids. After removal of 2 bases from V and 3 bases from J, the junction contained 6 bases not matched to a gene. Assay used: immunoSEQ multiplex PCR; TCRdb lists only in-frame clones, some missing. Found here are about 2.4 million clones, around nine tenths of them singletons; the top ten hold roughly 0.14%. The genes are TRBV5-1 and TRBJ2-3; TRBD2 matches at 13 bases. This TCR was sampled from a young man in good health. The sample consisted of naive CD4+ T cells sorted from blood. Subset of the sample: CD45RA+ positively selected. The CDR3 region is CASSFPLLAGGTDTQYF. Written as DNA, the CDR3 is TGCGCCAGCAGCTTCCCTTTACTAGCGGGAGGGACAGATACGCAGTATTTT.